This TCR beta chain was captured by sequencing in a study of T cell repertoires in cytomegalovirus infection. For the study at large: Shared public TCR beta signatures pointed to both CMV infection and a matching HLA type. General study results and limits: Ex vivo responses were dominated by HLA-C-restricted CMV-specific TCR beta clonotypes.

This clonotype was seen a few times. As yet, its antigen is unknown. TCRdb called the reads again in MiXCR, with one record for every CDR3 protein. The table has about 920,000 distinct CDR3 sequences, about 33% seen once. The specimen was cultured CD8+ T cells from PBMCs, collected from culture after CMV antigen stimulation. The clonotype originates from a human donor in good health (CMV status not recorded). Some clones in this sample may be carry-over from other donors' samples.

The CDR3 coding sequence is TGTGCCGCGGGGGCGGACTATGGCTACACCTTC. The encoded protein is CAAGADYGYTF. The V and J genes are TRBV7-9 and TRBJ1-2; possibly TRBD1 for D (6 bases). The CDR3 consists of 11 residues. Trimming left V 11 bases short and J 3 bases short, with 10 bases between. Germline V gene sequence: CDR1 SEHNR, CDR2 FQNEAQ (reference sequence).